This T cell receptor beta chain was sequenced for a study of cytomegalovirus exposure and HLA in healthy donors (dated 2017 in TCRdb). With regard to the full study: An earlier analysis of 587 of the donors reported 276 Gb of sequence data and around 120 million unique TCR beta sequences obtained from about 179 million T cells. In an earlier analysis of 500 to 650 of the donors, high-throughput TCR beta sequencing was used to judge whether each TCR beta V gene segment behaved as functional or pseudogenic. Alongside the repertoire data, information on donor age, sex, ethnicity and CMV serostatus was compiled. Typing coverage differed by locus: A, B, C, DRB1 and DQB1 were typed in about 620-630 donors, DQA1 in 500 to 550, DPA1 in over 600, and DPB1 in 450 to 480. Along with the approximately 700-subject first cohort, a separate validation cohort of over a hundred different subjects was used. Of the approximately 400 genotyped donors, roughly 80% fell in the genetic ancestry cluster associated with self-reported Caucasian donors. Four or five DR-DQ haplotypes were handled as single units for association and clustering because linkage in the cohort was strong. Every repertoire in the discovery cohort had been generated on one and the same sequencing platform. To study patterns of TCR occurrence, a later analysis re-analyzed previously published TCR beta repertoires from under 750 donors and added high-resolution HLA genotyping. Genome-wide SNP genotypes for about 65% of the 666 donors were used in a later genetic analysis, which treated that subset as a discovery cohort. The study used immunosequencing to profile the T cell repertoires of 666 subjects and linked those repertoires to cytomegalovirus serostatus. On average, over 200,000 unique TCR beta nucleotide sequences were sequenced per donor among a few hundred genotyped donors of the cohort, with approximately 18% of those sequences being non-productive. Rather than drawing on any new phenotypic data, the later analysis identified candidate immune exposures from TCR beta sequences and the way those sequences occurred across donors. An early release that covered 500 to 800 HLA-typed donors contained around 300 gigabases of sequencing data and around 80 million unique TCR sequences. To predict cytomegalovirus infection status, the study brought together high-throughput TCR immunosequencing, statistical association of individual TCRs with disease status, and machine learning. The aim of the study was to test whether cataloging public T cell receptors could identify signatures of past pathogen exposure. Class I and class II HLA loci were covered by the typing at four-digit resolution.

In the case of this clone: Which antigen it targets is not known. One base away there is no much larger clone; base qualities are not given.

Trimmed from V: 6 bases; trimmed from J: 6 bases; junction bases lacking a gene match: 7. Including the terminal cysteine and phenylalanine, the CDR3 comprises 13 residues. Only the CDR3 portion is preserved as DNA: 39 bases, with reading frame beginning at the first base. From the germline V gene, CDR1 is SNHLY and CDR2 is FYNNEI. The cohort comprised around 690 healthy bone marrow donors. All cohort members were sampled while nominally healthy, although unrecorded immune exposures were likely present. The donor was CMV seronegative and belonged to the group of around 350 seronegative cohort members. Each donor provided a peripheral blood sample, and peripheral blood mononuclear cells were used for TCR beta sequencing. The Qiagen DNeasy Blood Extraction Kit was used to extract genomic DNA from the blood cell samples. Libraries were constructed by the immunoSEQ multiplex PCR assay. For the multiplex PCR, a mixture combining 60 forward primers for TCR Vbeta segments and 13 reverse primers for TCR Jbeta segments was used. Amplification of the CDR3 region of rearranged TCR beta genes was performed with a multiplex PCR assay on genomic DNA. On the Illumina HiSeq System, the amplified TCR beta libraries were sequenced as 87-base-pair reads. The paper's processing steps were these. Across the roughly 670 repertoires, a later analysis counted about 81 million unique TCR beta chains, approximately 12 million of which were shared by at least two donors. Raw reads were error-corrected and collapsed into unique sequences by a nearest-neighbor algorithm in which closely related sequences were merged to remove PCR and sequencing errors. CDR3 sequences were aligned to IMGT reference sequences to assign V, D and J gene segments. Each retained sequence needed at least a six-nucleotide match to both a V gene segment and a J gene segment. Rearrangements were called productive when the CDR3 lacked stop codons and stayed in frame with V and J; all others were non-productive. Following IMGT convention, CDR3 was defined as the stretch from the second conserved V-encoded cysteine to the conserved J-encoded phenylalanine. The earlier analysis of 587 of the donors excluded sequences that lacked an unambiguous match to a single V gene segment. An earlier analysis of around 600 of the donors classified V segments as functional when productive rearrangements were above 56.7% and as segregating when the standard deviation between donors was above 5%. To diagnose cytomegalovirus status from the catalog of TCR beta chain sequences, a statistical classification framework was built. In a later analysis, TCR nucleotide sequences were compared against IMGT/GENE-DB human TR gene sequences so that V and J genes could be assigned. A later analysis assigned CDR3 sequences and most-parsimonious VDJ recombination scenarios with the TCRdist pipeline. In a later analysis, each TCR beta chain was defined by its CDR3 amino acid sequence together with its V-gene family, and reads without a unique V-gene family were excluded. To address suspected cross-contamination and a sequencing artifact, a later analysis removed some 620 highly shared, low-generation-probability nucleotide sequences. In a later analysis, a clonal expansion index for each public chain was calculated from normalized within-repertoire ranks of inferred template counts. In a later analysis, generation probabilities were computed with a VDJ recombination model fitted to out-of-frame rearrangements, and the resulting probabilities were checked against IGoR. A later analysis scored TCR-TCR, TCR-HLA and TCR-CMV co-occurrence with hypergeometric tests, applying a repertoire-size bias correction to TCR pairs. A later analysis estimated false discovery rates by permuting HLA or CMV assignments 20 times. In a later analysis, co-occurring TCRs were grouped using DBSCAN, and TCRdist sequence similarity was added for clustering within HLA-allele-positive subsets. Repertoires with fewer than 30,000 or more than 120,000 public chains were left out of co-occurrence clustering, as were four to six repertoires with anomalous nucleotide sharing. TCRdb took this table from immuneACCESS and kept in-frame rearrangements with V and J called. Such tables lack part of the clones; where checked against another copy, unresolved V genes explain under half of the gap, and the rest is unexplained. Clone size and V and J calls were adopted from that table, with D and trimming inferred from the DNA. This sample holds 55,000 to 70,000 clones; 70% to 90% were observed only once. The leading ten clones occupy over 5% of the sample.

General findings and caveats noted by the study authors: Compared with the approximately 720-donor mean, donors in an Asian-associated ancestry cluster had fewer N-insertions in productive TCRs, according to a later genetic analysis. Most TCR sequences were observed very rarely across donors, whereas some public TCRs were present in many individuals. Linkage disequilibrium might explain the correlated functional status among segregating V segments, but an unknown experimental factor could not be ruled out. For the cohort, immune exposure information was limited to CMV serostatus. In an earlier analysis of a few hundred of the donors, most TCR beta V segments were observed in productive rearrangements about 90% or about 30% of the time, broadly matching IMGT annotations. In a later analysis, HLA-associated TCR beta chains were found to be more clonally expanded and to have lower generation probabilities than equally common non-associated chains. A group of highly shared sequence variants was considered likely to be a technical artifact of the sequencing pipeline. In a later analysis, TCR association rates were found to vary across HLA loci, with the most associated TCRs seen for DRB1 alleles and the fewest for HLA-C alleles. An association between a missense DCLRE1C variant and V-gene and J-gene trimming of TCR beta chains was found in a later genetic analysis and replicated in an independent cohort. Some IMGT-functional V segments, including TRBV6-2 and TRBV6-3, could not be distinguished by the 87-base-pair reads and were therefore excluded. A few of the identified cytomegalovirus-associated TCR beta chains were confirmed in vitro to be specific for cytomegalovirus antigens. This cohort had only TCR beta chains sequenced, and the lack of alpha or paired-chain data limited which features could be detected. A further reported finding was that TCR beta sequences accurately predicted the HLA-A and HLA-B alleles for most subjects in the first cohort. According to a later analysis, parvovirus B19, influenza, CMV and Epstein-Barr virus appeared linked to several top co-occurrence clusters. Because some donors lacked HLA typing at each locus, the association tests relied only on the typed subset. Specific HLA alleles were associated with over 15,000 TCR beta sequences at a false discovery rate of 0.05 in a later analysis. Cytomegalovirus status was reported to be diagnosed by the classifier with high specificity and sensitivity in both the original and validation cohorts. Strong co-occurrence of HLA alleles, especially DR and DQ, made assigning TCR associations to individual alleles difficult. The earlier analysis of around 600 of the donors excluded over 15 rarely observed V segments, including chromosome 9 orphons, because counts were too low. Presence/absence analyses assumed roughly uniform sequencing depth across donors, an assumption that may not hold. According to the authors, the approach could potentially be generalized to other disease states and immunological phenotypes. Most CMV-associated TCR beta chains appeared to be HLA-restricted in a later analysis, and the HLA associations seemed to be driven largely by CMV exposure. The study gave a list of 150 to 200 TCR beta chains associated with cytomegalovirus.

The chain employs TRBV2 and TRBJ2-7; TRBD1 agrees with 8 junctional bases. The sequence was obtained from a male donor in good health and CMV-seronegative. The source material was PBMCs. Read as DNA, the sequence is TGTGCCAGCAGCGCCGACAGGGGAGGCGAGCAGTACTTC. It translates as CASSADRGGEQYF.